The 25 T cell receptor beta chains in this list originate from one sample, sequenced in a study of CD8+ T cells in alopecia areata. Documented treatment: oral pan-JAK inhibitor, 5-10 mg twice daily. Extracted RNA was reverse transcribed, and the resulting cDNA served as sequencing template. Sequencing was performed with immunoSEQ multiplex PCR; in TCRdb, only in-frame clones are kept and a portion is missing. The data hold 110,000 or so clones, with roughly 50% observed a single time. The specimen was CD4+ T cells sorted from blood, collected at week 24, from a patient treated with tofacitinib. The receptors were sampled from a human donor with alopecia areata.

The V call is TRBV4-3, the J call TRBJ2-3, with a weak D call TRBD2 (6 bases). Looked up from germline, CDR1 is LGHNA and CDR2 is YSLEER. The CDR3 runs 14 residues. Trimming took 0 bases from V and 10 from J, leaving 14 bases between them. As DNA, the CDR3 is TGCGCCAGCAGCCAAGAAGGTGTGCGGGATCCGCAGTATTTT. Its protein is CASSQEGVRDPQYF.

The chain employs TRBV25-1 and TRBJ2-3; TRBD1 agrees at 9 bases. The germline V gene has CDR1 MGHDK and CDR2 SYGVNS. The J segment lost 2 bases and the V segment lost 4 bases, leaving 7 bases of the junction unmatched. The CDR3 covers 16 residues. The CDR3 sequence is CASSVTGTGTTDTQYF. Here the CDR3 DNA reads TGTGCCAGCAGTGTGACAGGGACAGGGACCACAGATACGCAGTATTTT.

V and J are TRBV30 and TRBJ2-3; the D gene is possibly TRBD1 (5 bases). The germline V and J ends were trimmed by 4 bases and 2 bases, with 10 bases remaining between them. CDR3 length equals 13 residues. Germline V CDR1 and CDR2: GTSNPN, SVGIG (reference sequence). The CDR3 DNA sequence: TGTGCCTGGACTAGGGGATCCACAGATACGCAGTATTTT. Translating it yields CAWTRGSTDTQYF.

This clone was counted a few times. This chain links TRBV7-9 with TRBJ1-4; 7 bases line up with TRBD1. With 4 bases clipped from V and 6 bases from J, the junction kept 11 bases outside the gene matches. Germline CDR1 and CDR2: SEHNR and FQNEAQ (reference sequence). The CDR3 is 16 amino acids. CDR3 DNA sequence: TGTGCCAGCAGCTCAATAGCACAGGGGACCTATGAAAAACTGTTTTTT. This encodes CASSSIAQGTYEKLFF. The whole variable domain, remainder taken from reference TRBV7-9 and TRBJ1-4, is DTGVSQNPRHKITKRGQNVTFRCDPISEHNRLYWYRQTLGQGPEFLTYFQNEAQLEKSRLLSDRFSAERPKGSFSTLEIQRTEQGDSAMYLCASSSIAQGTYEKLFFGSGTQLSVL.

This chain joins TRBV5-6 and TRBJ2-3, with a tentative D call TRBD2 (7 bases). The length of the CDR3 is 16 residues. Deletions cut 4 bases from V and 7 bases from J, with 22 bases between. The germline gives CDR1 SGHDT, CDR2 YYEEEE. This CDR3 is CASSLSGRGRRNTQYF. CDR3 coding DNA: TGTGCCAGCAGCCTCTCAGGGCGGGGGCGTAGAAATACGCAGTATTTT.

Here the CDR3 DNA reads TGTGCCTCGACTAGGGACTCTCAAGAGACCCAGTACTTC. Translating gives CASTRDSQETQYF. The chain carries TRBV30 and TRBJ2-5; D is possibly TRBD2 (6 bases). The V end lost 7 bases, the J end lost 2 bases, and 14 bases lay between the germline ends. The CDR3 extends over 13 amino acids. CDR1 and CDR2 (germline): GTSNPN, SVGIG (reference sequence).

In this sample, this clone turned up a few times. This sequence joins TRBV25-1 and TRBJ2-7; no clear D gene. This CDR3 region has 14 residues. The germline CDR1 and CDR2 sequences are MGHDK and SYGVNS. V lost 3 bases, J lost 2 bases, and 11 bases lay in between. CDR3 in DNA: TGTGCCAGCAGTGAGGCAGGACCTACCTACGAGCAGTACTTC. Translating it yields CASSEAGPTYEQYF.

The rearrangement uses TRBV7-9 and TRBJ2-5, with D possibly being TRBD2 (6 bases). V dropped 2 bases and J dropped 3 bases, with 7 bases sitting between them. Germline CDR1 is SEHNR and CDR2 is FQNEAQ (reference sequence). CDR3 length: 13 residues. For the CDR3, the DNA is TGTGCCAGCAGCTTATTAGCGGAAGAGACCCAGTACTTC. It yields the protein CASSLLAEETQYF.

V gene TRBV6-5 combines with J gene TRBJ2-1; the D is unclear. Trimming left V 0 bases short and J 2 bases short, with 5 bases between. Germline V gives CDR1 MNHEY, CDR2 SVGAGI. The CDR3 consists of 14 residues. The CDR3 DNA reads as TGTGCCAGCAGTTACTCCCCGCCCTACAATGAGCAGTTCTTC. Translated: CASSYSPPYNEQFF.

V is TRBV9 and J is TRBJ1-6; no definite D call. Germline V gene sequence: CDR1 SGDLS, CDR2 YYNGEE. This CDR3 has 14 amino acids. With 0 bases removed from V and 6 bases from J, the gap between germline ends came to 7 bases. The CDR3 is CASSVEHPNSPLHF. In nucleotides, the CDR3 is TGTGCCAGCAGCGTAGAACACCCTAATTCACCCCTCCACTTT.

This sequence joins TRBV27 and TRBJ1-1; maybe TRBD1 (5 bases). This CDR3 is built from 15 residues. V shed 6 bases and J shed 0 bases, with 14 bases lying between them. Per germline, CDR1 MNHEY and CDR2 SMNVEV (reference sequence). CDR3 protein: CASSLLTGVNTEAFF. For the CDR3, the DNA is TGTGCCAGCAGCCTCCTCACAGGTGTGAACACTGAAGCTTTCTTT.

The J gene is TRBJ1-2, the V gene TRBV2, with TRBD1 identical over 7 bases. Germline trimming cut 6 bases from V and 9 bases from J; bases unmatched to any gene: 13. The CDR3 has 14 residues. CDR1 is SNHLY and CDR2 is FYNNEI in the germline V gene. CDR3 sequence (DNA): TGTGCCAGCAGCCTTGACAGGGCTGATGGGAGCTACACCTTC. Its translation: CASSLDRADGSYTF.

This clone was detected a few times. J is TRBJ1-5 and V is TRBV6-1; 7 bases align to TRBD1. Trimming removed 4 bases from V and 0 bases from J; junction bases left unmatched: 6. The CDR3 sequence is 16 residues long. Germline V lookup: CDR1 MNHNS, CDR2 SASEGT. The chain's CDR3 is CASSVSQGTSNQPQHF. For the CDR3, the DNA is TGTGCCAGCAGTGTCTCACAGGGGACTAGCAATCAGCCCCAGCATTTT.

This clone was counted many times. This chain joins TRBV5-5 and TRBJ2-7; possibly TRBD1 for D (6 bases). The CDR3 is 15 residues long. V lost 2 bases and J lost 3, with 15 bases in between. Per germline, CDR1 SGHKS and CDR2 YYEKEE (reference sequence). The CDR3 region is CASSFEGQSYYEQYF. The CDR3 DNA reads TGTGCCAGCAGCTTTGAGGGACAATCCTACTACGAGCAGTACTTC. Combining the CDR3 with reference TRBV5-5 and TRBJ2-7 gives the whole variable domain DAGVTQSPTHLIKTRGQQVTLRCSPISGHKSVSWYQQVLGQGPQFIFQYYEKEERGRGNFPDRFSARQFPNYSSELNVNALLLGDSALYLCASSFEGQSYYEQYFGPGTRLTVT.

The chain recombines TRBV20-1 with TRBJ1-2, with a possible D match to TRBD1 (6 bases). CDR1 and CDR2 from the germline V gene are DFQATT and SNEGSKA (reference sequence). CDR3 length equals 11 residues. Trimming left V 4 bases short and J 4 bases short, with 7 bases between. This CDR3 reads CSATGVYGYTF. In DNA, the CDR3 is TGCAGTGCTACAGGGGTCTATGGCTACACCTTC.

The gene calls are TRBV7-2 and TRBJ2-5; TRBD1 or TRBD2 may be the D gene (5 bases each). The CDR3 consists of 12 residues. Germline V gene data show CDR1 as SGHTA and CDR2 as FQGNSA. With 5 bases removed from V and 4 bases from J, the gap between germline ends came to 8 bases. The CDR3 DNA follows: TGTGCCAGCAGCGGGACGGGAGAGACCCAGTACTTC. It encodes CASSGTGETQYF.

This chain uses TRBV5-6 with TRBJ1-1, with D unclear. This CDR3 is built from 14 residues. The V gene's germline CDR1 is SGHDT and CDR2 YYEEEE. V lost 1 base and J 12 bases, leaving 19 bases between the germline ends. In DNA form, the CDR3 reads TGTGCCAGCAGCTTGTTGCTTGTCGGCCCGAAAACTTTCTTT. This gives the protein CASSLLLVGPKTFF.

The CDR3 region is CAWTGGGTDTQYF. The DNA for the CDR3 is TGTGCCTGGACCGGGGGCGGGACAGATACGCAGTATTTT. V usage is TRBV30 and J usage is TRBJ2-3; D is tentatively TRBD1 or TRBD2 (6 bases each). V lost 4 bases and J lost 3, with 11 bases in between. Per the germline V gene, CDR1 is GTSNPN and CDR2 is SVGIG (reference sequence). The CDR3 extends over 13 amino acids.

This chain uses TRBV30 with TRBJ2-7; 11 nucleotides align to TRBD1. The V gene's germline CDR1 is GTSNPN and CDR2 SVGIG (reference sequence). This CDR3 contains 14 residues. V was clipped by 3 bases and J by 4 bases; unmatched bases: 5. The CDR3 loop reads CAWRLGTGGYEQYF. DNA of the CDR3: TGTGCCTGGAGGTTGGGGACAGGGGGTTACGAGCAGTACTTC.

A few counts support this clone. The CDR3 spells CASSLDPQGAGELFF. The CDR3 region has the DNA TGTGCCAGCAGCCTGGACCCCCAAGGGGCCGGGGAGCTGTTTTTT. The chain combines TRBV4-2 with TRBJ2-2; tentative D call: TRBD1 (5 bases). The CDR3 extends over 15 amino acids. The ends were cut back, 4 bases at V and 6 bases at J, with 15 bases in the middle. The V gene's germline CDR1 is LGHNA and CDR2 YNFKEQ.

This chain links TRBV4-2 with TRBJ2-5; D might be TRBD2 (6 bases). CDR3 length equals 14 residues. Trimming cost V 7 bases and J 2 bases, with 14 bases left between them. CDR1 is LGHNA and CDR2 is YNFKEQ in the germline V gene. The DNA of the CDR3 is TGTGCCAGCACCCCCTTCCGGGAGCAAGAGACCCAGTACTTC. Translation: CASTPFREQETQYF.

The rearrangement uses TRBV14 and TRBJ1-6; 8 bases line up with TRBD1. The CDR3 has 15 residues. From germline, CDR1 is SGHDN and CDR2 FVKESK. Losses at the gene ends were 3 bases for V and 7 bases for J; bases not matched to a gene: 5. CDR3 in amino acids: CASSQSTGGNSPLHF. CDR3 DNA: TGTGCCAGCAGCCAGTCTACAGGGGGGAATTCACCCCTCCACTTT.

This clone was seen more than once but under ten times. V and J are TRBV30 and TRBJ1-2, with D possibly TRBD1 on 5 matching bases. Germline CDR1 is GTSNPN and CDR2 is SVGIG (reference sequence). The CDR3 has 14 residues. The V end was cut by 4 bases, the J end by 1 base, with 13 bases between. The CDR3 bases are TGTGCCTGGAATCGCCAGGGTGGTAACTATGGCTACACCTTC. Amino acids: CAWNRQGGNYGYTF. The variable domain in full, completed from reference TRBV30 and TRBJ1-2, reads SQTIHQWPATLVQPVGSPLSLECTVEGTSNPNLYWYRQAAGRGLQLLFYSVGIGQISSEVPQNLSASRPQDRQFILSSKKLLLSDSGFYLCAWNRQGGNYGYTFGSGTRLTVV.

The CDR3 reads CAWTVPGQGASPLHF. The DNA for the CDR3 is TGTGCCTGGACCGTCCCGGGACAGGGGGCTTCACCCCTCCACTTT. This chain joins TRBV30 and TRBJ1-6, with TRBD1 identical over 12 bases. V was clipped by 4 bases and J by 9 bases; unmatched bases: 7. The CDR3 extends over 15 amino acids. Per germline, CDR1 GTSNPN and CDR2 SVGIG (reference sequence).

CDR3 amino acids: CASSEAKGEQFF. CDR3 nucleotide sequence: TGTGCCAGCAGTGAAGCCAAGGGGGAGCAGTTCTTC. This chain links TRBV2 with TRBJ2-1; the D gene is possibly TRBD1 (5 bases). Germline CDR1 SNHLY, CDR2 FYNNEI. V dropped 0 bases and J dropped 10 bases, with 7 bases sitting between them. This CDR3 contains 12 residues. Full variable domain (rest looked up from reference TRBV2 and TRBJ2-1): EPEVTQTPSHQVTQMGQEVILRCVPISNHLYFYWYRQILGQKVEFLVSFYNNEISEKSEIFDDQFSVERPDGSNFTLKIRSTKLEDSAMYFCASSEAKGEQFFGPGTRLTVL.